This TCR beta chain stems from a study of cytomegalovirus exposure and HLA in healthy donors. Study outcomes and limitations: Earlier findings revealed that most TCR beta V segments proved productive either about 87% or about 30% of the time. In a later analysis, V- and J-gene trimming of beta chains associated with a DCLRE1C missense variant, replicated independently. In vitro work confirmed that three CMV-associated chains recognize CMV antigens. Both high specificity and high sensitivity reportedly marked the classifier's diagnosis of cytomegalovirus status.

PCR employed 60 Vbeta and 13 Jbeta primers. Measured with immunoSEQ multiplex PCR; TCRdb has only the in-frame clones, and not every one. The profile covers 160,000 or so clones, with 70% to 80% appearing a single time and 0.69% taken by the ten largest. There are 15 residues in the CDR3. The J segment lost 6 bases and the V segment lost 8 bases, leaving 15 bases of the junction unmatched. Germline CDR1 reads SGHRS; CDR2 reads YFSETQ. With regard to this clone: The antigen remains undetermined.

The sequenced sample consisted of PBMCs. This chain links TRBV5-1 with TRBJ2-7, with TRBD1 matching 9 bases. This sequence originates from a middle-aged woman in good health and CMV-seronegative. CDR3 nucleotide sequence: TGCGCCAGTACCCTCGGCGGGACAGGGCTGGGCGAGCAGTACTTC. Protein sequence: CASTLGGTGLGEQYF.